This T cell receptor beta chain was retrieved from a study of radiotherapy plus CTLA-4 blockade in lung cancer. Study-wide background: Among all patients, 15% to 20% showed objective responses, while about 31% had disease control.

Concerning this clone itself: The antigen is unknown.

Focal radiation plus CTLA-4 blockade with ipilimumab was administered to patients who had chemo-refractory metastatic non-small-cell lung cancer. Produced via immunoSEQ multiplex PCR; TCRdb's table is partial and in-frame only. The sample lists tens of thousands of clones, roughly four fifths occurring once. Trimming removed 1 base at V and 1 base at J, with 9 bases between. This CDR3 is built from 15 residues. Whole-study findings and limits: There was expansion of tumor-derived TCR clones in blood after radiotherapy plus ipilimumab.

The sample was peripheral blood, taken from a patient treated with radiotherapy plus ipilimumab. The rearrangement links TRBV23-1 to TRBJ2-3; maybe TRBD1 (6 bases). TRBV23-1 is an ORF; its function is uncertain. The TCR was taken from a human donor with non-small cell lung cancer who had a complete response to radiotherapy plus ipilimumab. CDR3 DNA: TGCGCCAGCAGTCAATACGAGGGGGGCACAGATACGCAGTATTTT. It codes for CASSQYEGGTDTQYF.